This T cell receptor (beta chain) emerged from a study of blood T cell repertoires in COVID-19. Study-wide background: The study drew acute and convalescent COVID-19 samples from the United States, Italy and Spain. PBMCs, B-cell-depleted T cells, or T cells provided the cDNA or gDNA that made up the material.

How the authors handled the data: The assay estimated nucleated cells by amplifying reference gene primers. This table comes from immunoSEQ multiplex PCR, and its TCRdb copy is limited to in-frame clones, with some not included. That table furnishes V, J and clone size, whereas the DNA furnished D and trimming. The sample lists tens of thousands of clones; about 85% were seen once. Trimming shortened V by 3 bases and J by 4 bases, and 8 bases separated the two germline ends. This CDR3 is built from 13 residues. Germline values: CDR1 LNHDA, CDR2 SQIVND (reference sequence). V usage is TRBV19 and J usage is TRBJ2-3; D not certain. The sequenced sample consisted of peripheral blood. This sequence originates from a human donor in a cohort sampled during active COVID-19. The CDR3 reads CASSIDQADTQYF. CDR3 DNA: TGTGCCAGTAGTATCGACCAGGCAGATACGCAGTATTTT.